This T cell receptor (beta chain) stems from a study of T cells in Graves' hyperthyroidism and ophthalmopathy. Study-level information: Initial diagnosis, before any treatment, was when peripheral blood was collected.

Germline CDR1 MGHDK, CDR2 SYGVNS. This CDR3 region has 14 residues. Trimming left V 5 bases short and J 2 bases short, with 12 bases between. Ophthalmopathy cases met thresholds of Clinical Activity Score at least 3, NOSPECS grade at least 4 and duration under 3 months. Criteria for exclusion of patients were uncontrolled infection, other autoimmune disease, pregnancy or lactation. The authors took PBMCs from about 9.5 ml fresh peripheral blood. Amplification of TCR beta CDR3 regions was performed using RNA transcripts as template. TCR CDR3 underwent first-round RT-PCR with the HTBI primer set. One entry per CDR3 protein, called by TCRdb with MiXCR from the multiplex PCR reads. This sample has some 490,000 distinct CDR3 sequences, with approximately 22% found just once.

J is TRBJ1-2 and V is TRBV25-1, with D maybe TRBD1 (5 bases). Sample: blood. The source is a woman in her sixties or seventies with Graves' ophthalmopathy. In DNA, the CDR3 is TGTGCCAGCAGTAGTTCGGGACTGAACTATGGCTACACCTTC. This codes for CASSSSGLNYGYTF.